The 12 T cell receptor beta chains listed next were all sequenced from one sample in a study of regulatory T cells in long-lasting Graves disease. TCR beta libraries were built with iRepertoire HTBI primers and Arm-PCR of CDR3 regions. TCRdb re-called the multiplex PCR reads through MiXCR, storing one row per CDR3 protein. The sample gives hundreds of thousands of distinct CDR3 sequences, 15% to 20% of which show up once; about 12% is in the top ten. Time point defined: newly diagnosed GD, antithyroid drugs for less than 3 months. Extracted RNA from PBMCs served as the source of the TCR library. These data were also filed under a second study, of T cells in Graves' hyperthyroidism and ophthalmopathy.

The input for sequencing was peripheral blood mononuclear cells (PBMCs), taken at new diagnosis, from a patient treated with antithyroid drugs. The receptor set was obtained from a man between 18 and 29 years old with Graves disease.

Many counts were recorded for this clonotype. V is TRBV19 and J is TRBJ2-7; D remains ambiguous. The CDR3 runs 13 residues. V lost 1 base and J 2 bases, leaving 6 bases between the germline ends. From germline, CDR1 is LNHDA and CDR2 SQIVND (reference sequence). CDR3 sequence reads: CASSIGPTYEQYF. The CDR3 DNA is TGTGCCAGTAGTATAGGTCCCACCTACGAGCAGTACTTC.

In this sample, this clonotype turned up many times. This chain connects TRBV27 to TRBJ2-3; D may correspond to TRBD1 or TRBD2 (5 bases each). The CDR3 has 14 amino acids. The V gene's germline CDR1 is MNHEY and CDR2 SMNVEV (reference sequence). V shed 7 bases and J shed 2 bases, with 13 bases lying between them. This chain's CDR3 is CASTVAGATDTQYF. The DNA for the CDR3 is TGTGCCAGCACCGTAGCCGGGGCCACAGATACGCAGTATTTT.

V usage is TRBV29-1 and J usage is TRBJ2-2; no definite D call. Trimming shortened V by 5 bases and J by 4 bases, and 5 bases separated the two germline ends. The CDR3 is made up of 11 amino acids. Germline values: CDR1 SQVTM, CDR2 ANQGSEA. CDR3 loop: CSVLLTGELFF. As DNA, the CDR3 is TGCAGCGTTCTTCTCACCGGGGAGCTGTTTTTT.

In regard to this clonotype: Germline is not matched at one junction end, which may reflect a read error. The chain couples TRBV29-1 to TRBJ2-1; 8 bases map to TRBD2. The CDR3 is 11 residues long. The V gene's germline CDR1 is SQVTM and CDR2 ANQGSEA. The CDR3 here is CSVVIAGPLLF. CDR3 DNA: TGCAGCGTTGTGATAGCGGGACCTCTACTCTTC.

This clonotype was found many times. This chain joins TRBV18 and TRBJ2-2; D unclear. Germline CDR1 and CDR2: KGHSH and LQKENI. With 2 bases removed from V and 7 bases from J, the gap between germline ends came to 8 bases. The CDR3 spans 13 residues. CDR3 coding DNA: TGTGCCAGCTCACCATACCCCTACGGGGAGCTGTTTTTT. Translating it yields CASSPYPYGELFF.

The rearrangement joins TRBV19 to TRBJ2-2; 16 nucleotides line up with TRBD2. Germline CDR1 and CDR2: LNHDA and SQIVND (reference sequence). The length of the CDR3 is 17 residues. Trimming removed 8 bases from V and 4 bases from J; junction bases left unmatched: 7. The CDR3 reads CASSGTSGRAVTGELFF. The DNA of the CDR3 is TGTGCCAGTTCCGGGACTAGCGGGAGGGCGGTCACCGGGGAGCTGTTTTTT.

The chain recombines TRBV19 with TRBJ2-2; 8 bases align to TRBD1. Germline assignment: CDR1 LNHDA and CDR2 SQIVND (reference sequence). The CDR3 sequence is 14 residues long. V lost 6 bases, J lost 9 bases, and 9 bases stayed unmatched. The CDR3 sequence is CASRLTGGIRELFF. Written as DNA, the CDR3 is TGTGCCAGTAGACTCACAGGGGGAATAAGGGAGCTGTTTTTT.

This clonotype has a single count. This chain uses TRBV20-1 with TRBJ2-1; 7 nucleotides align to TRBD2. The germline gives CDR1 DFQATT, CDR2 SNEGSKA (reference sequence). Trimming removed 4 bases from V and 7 bases from J; junction bases left unmatched: 13. The CDR3 sequence is 15 residues long. The CDR3 loop is CSANPGTSALNEQFF. As DNA, the CDR3 is TGCAGTGCTAACCCCGGAACTAGCGCGTTGAATGAGCAGTTCTTC.

This clonotype was found a few times. V gene TRBV6-5 combines with J gene TRBJ2-1; maybe TRBD2 (6 bases). The CDR3 has 15 amino acids. Trimming stripped 4 bases from V and 8 bases from J, with 18 bases between. Germline values: CDR1 MNHEY, CDR2 SVGAGI. CDR3 DNA sequence: TGTGCCAGCAGTTCTCTAGCGCGAGGGTGGGATGAGCAGTTCTTC. It yields the protein CASSSLARGWDEQFF.

The rearrangement links TRBV2 to TRBJ1-6, with TRBD1 matching 10 bases. With V trimmed by 5 bases and J by 9 bases, 4 bases remained unmatched. CDR3 length equals 14 residues. CDR1 is SNHLY and CDR2 is FYNNEI in the germline V gene. The CDR3 DNA is TGTGCCAGCAGTTTGACAGGGGGCATTTCACCCCTCCACTTT. Amino acids: CASSLTGGISPLHF.

This clonotype came up many times. The V gene is TRBV20-1, the J gene TRBJ1-1, with a weak D call TRBD1 (5 bases). The CDR3 has 14 amino acids. Germline CDR1 and CDR2: DFQATT and SNEGSKA (reference sequence). The V and J ends lost 1 base and 2 bases respectively, with 11 bases between them. This CDR3 reads CSARGGGSNTEAFF. The CDR3 DNA sequence: TGCAGTGCTAGAGGGGGGGGATCCAACACTGAAGCTTTCTTT.

Only a few counts were recorded for this clonotype. The genes are TRBV4-1 and TRBJ1-1; TRBD1 aligns across 8 bases. Per the germline V gene, CDR1 is MGHRA and CDR2 is YSYEKL. Germline trimming cut 1 base from V and 4 bases from J; bases unmatched to any gene: 5. This CDR3 is built from 15 residues. Here the CDR3 reads CASSQADRETTEAFF. In nucleotides, the CDR3 is TGCGCCAGCAGCCAAGCGGACAGGGAGACCACTGAAGCTTTCTTT.